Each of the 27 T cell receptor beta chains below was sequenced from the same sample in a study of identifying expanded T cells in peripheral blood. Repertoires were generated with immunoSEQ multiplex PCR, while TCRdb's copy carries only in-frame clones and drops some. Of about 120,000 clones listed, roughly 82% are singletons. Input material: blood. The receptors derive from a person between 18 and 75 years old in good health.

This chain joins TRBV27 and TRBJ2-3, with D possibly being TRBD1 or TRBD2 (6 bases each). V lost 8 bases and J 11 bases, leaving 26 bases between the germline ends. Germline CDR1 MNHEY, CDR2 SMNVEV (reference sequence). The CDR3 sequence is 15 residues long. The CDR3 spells CASRIQGGKLAMQYF. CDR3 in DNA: TGTGCCAGCCGAATACAAGGGGGAAAACTAGCAATGCAGTATTTT.

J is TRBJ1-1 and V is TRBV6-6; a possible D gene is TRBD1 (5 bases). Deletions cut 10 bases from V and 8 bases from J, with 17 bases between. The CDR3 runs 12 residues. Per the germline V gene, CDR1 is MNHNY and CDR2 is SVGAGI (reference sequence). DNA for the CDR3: TGTGCCACCCAAAGGGGAGGGGCAGAAGCTTTCTTT. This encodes CATQRGGAEAFF.

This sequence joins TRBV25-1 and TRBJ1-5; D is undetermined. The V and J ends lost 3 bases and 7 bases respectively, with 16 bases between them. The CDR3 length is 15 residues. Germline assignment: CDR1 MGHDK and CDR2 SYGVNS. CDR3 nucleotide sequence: TGTGCCAGCAGTGAGGAAGGACTGGAGGGACAGCCCCAGCATTTT. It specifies CASSEEGLEGQPQHF.

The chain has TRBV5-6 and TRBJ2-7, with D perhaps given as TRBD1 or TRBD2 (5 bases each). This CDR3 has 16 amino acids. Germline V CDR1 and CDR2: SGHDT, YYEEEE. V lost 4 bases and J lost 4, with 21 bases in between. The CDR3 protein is CASSQSAGTGPYEQYF. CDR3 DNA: TGTGCCAGCAGCCAATCCGCCGGGACGGGGCCTTACGAGCAGTACTTC.

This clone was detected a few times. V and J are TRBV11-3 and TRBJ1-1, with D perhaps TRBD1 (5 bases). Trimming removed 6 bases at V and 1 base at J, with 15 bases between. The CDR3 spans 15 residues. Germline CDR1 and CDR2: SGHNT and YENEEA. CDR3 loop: CASSRAGTANTEAFF. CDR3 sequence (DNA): TGTGCCAGCAGTAGAGCCGGGACGGCGAACACTGAAGCTTTCTTT.

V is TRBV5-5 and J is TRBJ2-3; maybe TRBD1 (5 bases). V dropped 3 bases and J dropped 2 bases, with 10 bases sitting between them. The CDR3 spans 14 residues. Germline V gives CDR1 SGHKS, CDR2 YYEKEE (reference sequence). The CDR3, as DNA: TGTGCCAGCAGCTCCAGGGCTTCCACAGATACGCAGTATTTT. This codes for CASSSRASTDTQYF.

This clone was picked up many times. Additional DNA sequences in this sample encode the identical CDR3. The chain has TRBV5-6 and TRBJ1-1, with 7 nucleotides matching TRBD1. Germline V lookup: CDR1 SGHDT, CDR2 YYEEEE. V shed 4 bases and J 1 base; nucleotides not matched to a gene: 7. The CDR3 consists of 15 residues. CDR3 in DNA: TGTGCCAGCAGCCGTACCGGGGACAGGAACACTGAAGCTTTCTTT. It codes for CASSRTGDRNTEAFF.

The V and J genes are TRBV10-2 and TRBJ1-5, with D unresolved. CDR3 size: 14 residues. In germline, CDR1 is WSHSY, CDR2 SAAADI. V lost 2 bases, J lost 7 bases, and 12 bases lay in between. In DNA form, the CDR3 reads TGCGCCAGCAGTGAGAGGAGGGAGGGCCAGCCCCAGCATTTT. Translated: CASSERREGQPQHF.

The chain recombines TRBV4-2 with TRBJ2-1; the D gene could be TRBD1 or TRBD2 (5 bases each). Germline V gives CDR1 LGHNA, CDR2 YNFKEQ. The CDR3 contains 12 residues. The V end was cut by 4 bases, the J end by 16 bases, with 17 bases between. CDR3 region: CASSPGTTGQFF. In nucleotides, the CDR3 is TGTGCCAGCAGCCCGGGGACGACGGGGCAATTCTTC.

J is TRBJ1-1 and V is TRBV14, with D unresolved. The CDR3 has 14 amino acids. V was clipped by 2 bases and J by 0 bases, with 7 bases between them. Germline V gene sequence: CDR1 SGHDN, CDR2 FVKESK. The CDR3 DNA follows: TGTGCCAGCAGCCAATTTGGTCTGAACACTGAAGCTTTCTTT. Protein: CASSQFGLNTEAFF.

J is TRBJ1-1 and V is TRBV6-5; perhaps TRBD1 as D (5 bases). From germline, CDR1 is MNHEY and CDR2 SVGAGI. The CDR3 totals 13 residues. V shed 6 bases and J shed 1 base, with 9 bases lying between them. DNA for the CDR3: TGTGCCAGCAGGCTTGGGACGAACACTGAAGCTTTCTTT. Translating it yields CASRLGTNTEAFF.

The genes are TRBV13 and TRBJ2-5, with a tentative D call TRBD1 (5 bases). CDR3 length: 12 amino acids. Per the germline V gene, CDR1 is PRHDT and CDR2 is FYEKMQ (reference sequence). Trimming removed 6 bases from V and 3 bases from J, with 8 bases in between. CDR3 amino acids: CASSTGKETQYF. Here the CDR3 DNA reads TGTGCCAGCAGTACAGGTAAAGAGACCCAGTACTTC. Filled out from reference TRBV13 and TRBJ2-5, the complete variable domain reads AAGVIQSPRHLIKEKRETATLKCYPIPRHDTVYWYQQGPGQDPQFLISFYEKMQSDKGSIPDRFSAQQFSDYHSELNMSSLELGDSALYFCASSTGKETQYFGPGTRLLVL.

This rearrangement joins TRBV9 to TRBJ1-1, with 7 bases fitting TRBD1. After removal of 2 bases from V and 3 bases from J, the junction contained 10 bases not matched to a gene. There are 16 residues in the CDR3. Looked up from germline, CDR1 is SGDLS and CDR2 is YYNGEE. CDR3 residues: CASSVSGGRFDTEAFF. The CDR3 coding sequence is TGTGCCAGCAGCGTGTCAGGGGGACGGTTTGACACTGAAGCTTTCTTT.

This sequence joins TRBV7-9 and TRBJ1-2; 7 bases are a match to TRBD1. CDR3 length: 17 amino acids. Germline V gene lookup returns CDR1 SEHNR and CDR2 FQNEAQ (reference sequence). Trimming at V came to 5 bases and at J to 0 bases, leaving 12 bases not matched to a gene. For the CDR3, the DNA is TGTGCCAGCAGCCCCACCTGGGACAGCAAATCTAACTATGGCTACACCTTC. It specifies CASSPTWDSKSNYGYTF.

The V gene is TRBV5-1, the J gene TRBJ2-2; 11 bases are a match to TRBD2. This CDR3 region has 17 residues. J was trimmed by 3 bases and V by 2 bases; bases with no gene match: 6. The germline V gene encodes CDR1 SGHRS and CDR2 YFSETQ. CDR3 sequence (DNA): TGCGCCAGCAGCTTTTCGACTAGCGGGGCCTACACCGGGGAGCTGTTTTTT. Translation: CASSFSTSGAYTGELFF. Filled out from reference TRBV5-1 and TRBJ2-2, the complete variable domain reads KAGVTQTPRYLIKTRGQQVTLSCSPISGHRSVSWYQQTPGQGLQFLFEYFSETQRNKGNFPGRFSGRQFSNSRSEMNVSTLELGDSALYLCASSFSTSGAYTGELFFGEGSRLTVL.

CDR3 DNA: TGTGCCAGCAGTTCCCAGGGTTGGGGATATGAGATTGGTACGCAGTATTTT. Amino acid sequence: CASSSQGWGYEIGTQYF. The genes are TRBV27 and TRBJ2-3; possibly TRBD1 for D (5 bases). Trimming stripped 4 bases from V and 8 bases from J, with 25 bases between. The CDR3 runs to 17 residues. CDR1 MNHEY and CDR2 SMNVEV come from the germline V gene (reference sequence).

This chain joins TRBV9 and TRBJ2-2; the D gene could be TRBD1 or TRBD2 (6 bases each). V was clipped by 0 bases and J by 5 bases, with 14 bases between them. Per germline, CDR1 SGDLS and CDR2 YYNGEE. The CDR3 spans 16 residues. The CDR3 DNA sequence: TGTGCCAGCAGCGTAGGGACTATCCAGGGGACCGGGGAGCTGTTTTTT. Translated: CASSVGTIQGTGELFF.

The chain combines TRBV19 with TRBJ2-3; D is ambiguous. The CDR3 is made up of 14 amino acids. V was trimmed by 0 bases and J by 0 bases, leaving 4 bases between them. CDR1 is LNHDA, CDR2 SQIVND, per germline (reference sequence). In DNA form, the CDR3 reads TGTGCCAGTAGTATAGATAGGAGCACAGATACGCAGTATTTT. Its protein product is CASSIDRSTDTQYF.

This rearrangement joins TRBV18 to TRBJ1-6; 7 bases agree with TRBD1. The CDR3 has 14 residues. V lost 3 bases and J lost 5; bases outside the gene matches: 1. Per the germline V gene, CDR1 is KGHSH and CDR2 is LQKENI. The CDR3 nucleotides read TGTGCCAGCTCACCGGGACAGCATAATTCACCCCTCCACTTT. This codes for CASSPGQHNSPLHF.

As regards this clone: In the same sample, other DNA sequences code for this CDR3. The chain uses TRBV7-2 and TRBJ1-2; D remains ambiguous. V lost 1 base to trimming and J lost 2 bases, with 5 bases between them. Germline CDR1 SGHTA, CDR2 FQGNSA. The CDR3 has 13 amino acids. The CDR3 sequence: CASSLERNYGYTF. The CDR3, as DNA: TGTGCCAGCAGCTTAGAACGGAACTATGGCTACACCTTC.

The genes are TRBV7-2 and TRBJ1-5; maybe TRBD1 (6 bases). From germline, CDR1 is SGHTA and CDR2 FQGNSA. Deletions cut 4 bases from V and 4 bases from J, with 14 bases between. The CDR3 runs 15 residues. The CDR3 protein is CASSSTRGLNQPQHF. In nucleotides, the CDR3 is TGTGCCAGCAGCTCCACCCGGGGGCTAAATCAGCCCCAGCATTTT.

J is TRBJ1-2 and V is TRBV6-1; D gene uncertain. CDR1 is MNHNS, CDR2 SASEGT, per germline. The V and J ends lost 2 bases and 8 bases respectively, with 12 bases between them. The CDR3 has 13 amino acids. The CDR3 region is CASSEWESGGYTF. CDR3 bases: TGTGCCAGCAGTGAATGGGAGAGTGGCGGCTACACCTTC.

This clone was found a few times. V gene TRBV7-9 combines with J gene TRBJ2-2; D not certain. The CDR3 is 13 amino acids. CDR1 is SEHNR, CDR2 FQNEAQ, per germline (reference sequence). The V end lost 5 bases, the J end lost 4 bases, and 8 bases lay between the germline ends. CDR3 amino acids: CASSPWVTGELFF. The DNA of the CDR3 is TGTGCCAGCAGCCCTTGGGTCACCGGGGAGCTGTTTTTT.

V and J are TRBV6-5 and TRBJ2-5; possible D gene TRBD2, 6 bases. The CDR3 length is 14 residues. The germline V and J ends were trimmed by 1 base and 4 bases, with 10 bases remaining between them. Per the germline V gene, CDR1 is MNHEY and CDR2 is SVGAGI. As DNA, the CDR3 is TGTGCCAGCAGTTACTGGGGAGCGGGAGAGACCCAGTACTTC. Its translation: CASSYWGAGETQYF.

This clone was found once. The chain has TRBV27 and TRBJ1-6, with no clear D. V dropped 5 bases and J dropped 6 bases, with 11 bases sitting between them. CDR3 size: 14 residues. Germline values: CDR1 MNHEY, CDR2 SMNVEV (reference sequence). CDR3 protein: CASSPRTPNSPLHF. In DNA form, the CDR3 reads TGTGCCAGCAGTCCCCGGACCCCTAATTCACCCCTCCACTTT.

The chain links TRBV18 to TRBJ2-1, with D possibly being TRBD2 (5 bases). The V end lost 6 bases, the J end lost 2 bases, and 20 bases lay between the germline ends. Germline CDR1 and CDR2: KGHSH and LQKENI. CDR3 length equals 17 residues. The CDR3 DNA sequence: TGTGCCAGCTCGCCCAGGAAGGGAGCTCATCCCTACAATGAGCAGTTCTTC. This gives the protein CASSPRKGAHPYNEQFF.

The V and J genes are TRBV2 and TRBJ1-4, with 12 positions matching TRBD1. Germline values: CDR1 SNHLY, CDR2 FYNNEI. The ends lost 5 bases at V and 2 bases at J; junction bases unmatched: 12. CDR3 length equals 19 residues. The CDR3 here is CASSSFSGTGGLTNEKLFF. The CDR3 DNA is TGTGCCAGCAGTTCATTTTCCGGGACAGGGGGCTTGACTAATGAAAAACTGTTTTTT.